The rows below give T cell receptor beta chains drawn from one sample of a study of neurological immune-mediated disorders. TCRdb redid the calling of the 5' RACE reads with MiXCR, one entry per CDR3 protein. The top ten hold 1% to 1.5% of the sample, which has 110,000 or so distinct CDR3 sequences, more than 2.5% seen once. Sequenced material: PBMCs. The receptors were sampled from a woman aged 30 to 39 with multiple sclerosis. The CDR3 runs from the conserved cysteine through the conserved F or W. D genes are given only for firm matches. Size values are once, few and many counts, or a class for expanded clones, and some rows have none.

d_gene	v_gene	abundance	j_gene	CDR3nt	CDR3aa
TRBD1	TRBV27	many	TRBJ1-6	TGTGCCAGCAGCGACATGACTAGGGGGCGACGTTCACCCCTCCACTTT	CASSDMTRGRRSPLHF
TRBD1	TRBV25-1	-	TRBJ1-4	TGTGCCAGCAGTGAATCCGGGACAGCCCATGAAAAACTGTTTTTT	CASSESGTAHEKLFF
-	TRBV7-9	many	TRBJ1-5	TGTGCCAGCAGCGGGGGGTCCGATCAGCCCCAGCATTTT	CASSGGSDQPQHF
-	TRBV6-5	many	TRBJ1-2	TGTGCCAGCAGCCAAAATGGGGGTGGCTATGGCTACACCTTC	CASSQNGGGYGYTF
-	TRBV5-1	-	TRBJ2-7	TGCGCCAGCATTCGAGCACCGGGGCCCTACGAGCAGTACTTC	CASIRAPGPYEQYF
-	TRBV7-9	many	TRBJ2-5	TGTGCCAGCAGCTCCAGGGTTGGCCTCCAAGAGACCCAGTACTTC	CASSSRVGLQETQYF
-	TRBV20-1	many	TRBJ1-2	TGCAGTGCCAAGGGCGGCTGGGGCTACACCTTC	CSAKGGWGYTF
TRBD1	TRBV5-1	many	TRBJ2-1	TGCGCCAGCAGCCCTAGTAACCGGGACAGTTACTACAATGAGCAGTTCTTC	CASSPSNRDSYYNEQFF
TRBD1	TRBV5-1	many	TRBJ1-1	TGCGCCAGCAGCCCGAGACGGGACAGCCAGACGGGGGCTGAAGCTTTCTTT	CASSPRRDSQTGAEAFF
-	TRBV12-3/TRBV12-4	many	TRBJ2-1	TGTGCCAGCAGGATCGGGACGACCTACAATGAGCAGTTCTTC	CASRIGTTYNEQFF
-	TRBV20-1	many	TRBJ2-3	TGCAGTGCTAGAGGCCAGTCAGATACGCAGTATTTT	CSARGQSDTQYF
-	TRBV4-3	many	TRBJ1-2	TGCGCCAGCAGCCATCTCGCGGGCGGGACATTTGAGGGAGGCTACACCTTC	CASSHLAGGTFEGGYTF
-	TRBV7-6	many	TRBJ2-1	TGTGCCAGCAGCCCCCGGGGTCCCAACAATGAGCAGTTCTTC	CASSPRGPNNEQFF
-	TRBV3-1	many	TRBJ2-7	TGTGCCAGCAGCCATGTCACGACCGGGAACCCGGGGGAGCAGTACTTC	CASSHVTTGNPGEQYF
-	TRBV20-1	many	TRBJ2-1	TGCAGTGCTGAAGGGCCTCCACGCTCCAATGAGCAGTTCTTC	CSAEGPPRSNEQFF
-	TRBV7-9	many	TRBJ1-1	TGTGCCAGCAGCCCCCCTCGACGGGTGAACACTGAAGCTTTCTTT	CASSPPRRVNTEAFF
-	TRBV12-3/TRBV12-4	many	TRBJ1-1	TGTGCCAGTAATTCCTACCTGGAGGCTGAAGCTTTCTTT	CASNSYLEAEAFF
-	TRBV6-5	many	TRBJ1-4	TGTGCCAGCAGTCAGACACACGGTGCAACTAATGAAAAACTGTTTTTT	CASSQTHGATNEKLFF
TRBD1	TRBV20-1	many	TRBJ2-7	TGCAGTGCTAGAGAAGACAGGGGGATGTACGAGCAGTACTTC	CSAREDRGMYEQYF
-	TRBV29-1	many	TRBJ1-1	TGCAGCGTTATAAGGGTCATGAACACTGAAGCTTTCTTT	CSVIRVMNTEAFF
-	TRBV12-3/TRBV12-4	many	TRBJ2-2	TGTGCCAGCGGGAAAACGTTGAACACCGGGGAGCTGTTTTTT	CASGKTLNTGELFF
-	TRBV7-2	-	TRBJ2-1	TGTGCCAGCAGCTTACCGGGGCCCTCCTACAATGAGCAGTTCTTC	CASSLPGPSYNEQFF
TRBD2	TRBV2	many	TRBJ2-1	TGTGCCAGCAGTGTGGCGGGGGGGTTATACAATGAGCAGTTCTTC	CASSVAGGLYNEQFF
-	TRBV20-1	many	TRBJ2-1	TGCAGTGCTAGAGAGAGCGCGGGCACAAAGGCGGGGCAGTTCTTC	CSARESAGTKAGQFF
-	TRBV4-3	few	TRBJ2-1	TGCGCCAGCAGCCAAGAGGAGAGCTCCTACAATGAGCAGTTCTTC	CASSQEESSYNEQFF
-	TRBV27	many	TRBJ2-3	TGTGCCAGCAGTTTATTACAGGCAGATACGCAGTATTTT	CASSLLQADTQYF
-	TRBV5-1	many	TRBJ1-1	TGCGCCAGCAGCTTGGCGTTCACAGACAAAGCTTTCTTT	CASSLAFTDKAFF
TRBD1	TRBV5-1	many	TRBJ2-4	TGCGCCAGCAGCTCCGGACAGGTTCAGTACTTC	CASSSGQVQYF